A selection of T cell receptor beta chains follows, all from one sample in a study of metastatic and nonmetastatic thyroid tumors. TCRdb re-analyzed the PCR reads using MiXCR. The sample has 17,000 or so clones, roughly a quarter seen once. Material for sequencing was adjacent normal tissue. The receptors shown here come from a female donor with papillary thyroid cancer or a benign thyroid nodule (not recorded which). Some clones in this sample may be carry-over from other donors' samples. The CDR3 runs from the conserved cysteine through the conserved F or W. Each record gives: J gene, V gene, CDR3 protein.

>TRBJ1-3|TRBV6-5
CASSYSGTTGNTIYF
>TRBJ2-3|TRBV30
CAWSRVRTDTQYF
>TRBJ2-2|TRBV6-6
CASSYSTEESTGELFF
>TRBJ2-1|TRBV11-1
CASIPGGLARGDEQFF
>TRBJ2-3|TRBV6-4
CASSDSETDTQYF
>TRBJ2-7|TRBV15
CATSRYRDTASYEQYF
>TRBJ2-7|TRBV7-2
CASSLAGGDLAYEQYF
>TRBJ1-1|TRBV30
CAWTPMDRRNTEAFF
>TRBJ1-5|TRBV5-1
CASSLVGGAGQPQHF
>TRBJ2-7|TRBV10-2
CASSSGGNSYEQYF
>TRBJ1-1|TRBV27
CASDPPRGTQNTEAFF
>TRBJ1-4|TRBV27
CASSIRQNEKLFF
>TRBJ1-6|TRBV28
CASSLPRRVRNSPLHF
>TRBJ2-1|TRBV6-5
CDSSYLTQEEQFF
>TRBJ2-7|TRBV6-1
CASSDGRYEQYF
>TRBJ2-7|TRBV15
CATSRDGGLAGVEQYF
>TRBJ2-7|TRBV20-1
CSAPPGTSGASSYEQYF
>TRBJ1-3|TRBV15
CATSSFLDSEGNTIYF
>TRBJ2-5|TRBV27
CASREGTGRTQYF
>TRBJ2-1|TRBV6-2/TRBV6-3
CASSLYSSGTSGEQFF
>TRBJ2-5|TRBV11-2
CASSTTSGRRGGETQYF
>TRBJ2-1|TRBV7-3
CASSLGAANEQFF